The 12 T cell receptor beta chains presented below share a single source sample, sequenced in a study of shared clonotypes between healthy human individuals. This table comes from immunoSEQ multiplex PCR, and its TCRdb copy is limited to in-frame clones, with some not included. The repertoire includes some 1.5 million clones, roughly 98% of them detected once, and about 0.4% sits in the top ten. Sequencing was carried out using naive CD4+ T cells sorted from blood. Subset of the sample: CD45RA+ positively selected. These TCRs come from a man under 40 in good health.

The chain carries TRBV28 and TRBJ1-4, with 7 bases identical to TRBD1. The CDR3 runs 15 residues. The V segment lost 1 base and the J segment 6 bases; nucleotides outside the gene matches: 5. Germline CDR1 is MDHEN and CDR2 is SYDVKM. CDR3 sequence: CASSLSQGGHEKLFF. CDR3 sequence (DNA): TGTGCCAGCAGTTTATCCCAAGGGGGCCATGAAAAACTGTTTTTT.

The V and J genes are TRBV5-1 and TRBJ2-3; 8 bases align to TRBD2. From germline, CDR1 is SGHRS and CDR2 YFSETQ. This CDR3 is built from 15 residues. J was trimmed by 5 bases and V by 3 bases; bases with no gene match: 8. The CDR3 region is CASSYSRGGEDTQYF. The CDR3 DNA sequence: TGCGCCAGCAGCTACTCTCGGGGGGGCGAAGATACGCAGTATTTT.

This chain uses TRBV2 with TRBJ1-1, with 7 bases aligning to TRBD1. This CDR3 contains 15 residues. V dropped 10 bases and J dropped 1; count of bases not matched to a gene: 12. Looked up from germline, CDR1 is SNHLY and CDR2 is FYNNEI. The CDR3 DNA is TGTGCCATGCTACAGGGGCGGATACGGAACACTGAAGCTTTCTTT. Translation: CAMLQGRIRNTEAFF.

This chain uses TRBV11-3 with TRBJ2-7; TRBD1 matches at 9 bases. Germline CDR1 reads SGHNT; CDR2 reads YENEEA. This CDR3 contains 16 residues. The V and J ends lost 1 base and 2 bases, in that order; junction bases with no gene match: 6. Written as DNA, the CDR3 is TGTGCCAGCAGCTTAGGCCCGGGACAGGGAACCTACGAGCAGTACTTC. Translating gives CASSLGPGQGTYEQYF.

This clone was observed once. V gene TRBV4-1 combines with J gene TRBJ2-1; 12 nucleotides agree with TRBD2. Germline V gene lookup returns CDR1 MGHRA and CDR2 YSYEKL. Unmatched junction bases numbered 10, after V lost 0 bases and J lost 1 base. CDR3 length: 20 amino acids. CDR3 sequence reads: CASSQDRETSGSESYNEQFF. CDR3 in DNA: TGCGCCAGCAGCCAAGATCGGGAGACTAGCGGGAGTGAATCCTACAATGAGCAGTTCTTC.

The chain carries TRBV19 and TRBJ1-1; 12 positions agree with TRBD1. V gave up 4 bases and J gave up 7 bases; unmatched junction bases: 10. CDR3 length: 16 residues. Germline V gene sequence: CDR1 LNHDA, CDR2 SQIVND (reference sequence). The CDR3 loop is CASSTGTGGSRIEAFF. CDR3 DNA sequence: TGTGCCAGTAGTACCGGGACAGGGGGCAGTAGGATTGAAGCTTTCTTT.

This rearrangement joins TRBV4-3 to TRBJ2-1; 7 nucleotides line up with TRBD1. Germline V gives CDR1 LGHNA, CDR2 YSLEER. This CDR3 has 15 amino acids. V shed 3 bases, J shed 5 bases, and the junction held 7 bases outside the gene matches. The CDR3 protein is CASSQSGQFNNEQFF. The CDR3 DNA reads TGCGCCAGCAGCCAGTCGGGACAGTTCAACAATGAGCAGTTCTTC.

The CDR3 region is CASRFDRDNEQFF. The DNA for the CDR3 is TGTGCCAGCAGATTCGACAGGGACAATGAGCAGTTCTTC. The genes are TRBV6-5 and TRBJ2-1; 7 bases line up with TRBD1. CDR1 MNHEY and CDR2 SVGAGI come from the germline V gene. The CDR3 has 13 residues. J lost 5 bases, V lost 6 bases, and 4 bases had no gene match.

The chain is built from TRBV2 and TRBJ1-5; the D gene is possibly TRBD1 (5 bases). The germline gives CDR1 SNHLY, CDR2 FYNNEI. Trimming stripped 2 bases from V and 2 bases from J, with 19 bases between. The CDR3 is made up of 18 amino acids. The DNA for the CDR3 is TGTGCCAGCAGTGAACCCGTAGTAGGAGGGGAGGGCAATCAGCCCCAGCATTTT. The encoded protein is CASSEPVVGGEGNQPQHF.

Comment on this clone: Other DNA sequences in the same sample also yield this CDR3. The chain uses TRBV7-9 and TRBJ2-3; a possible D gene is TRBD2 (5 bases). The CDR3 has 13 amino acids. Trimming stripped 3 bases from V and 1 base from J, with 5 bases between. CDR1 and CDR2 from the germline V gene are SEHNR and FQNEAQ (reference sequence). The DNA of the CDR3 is TGTGCCAGCAGCTTCGGGGGCACAGATACGCAGTATTTT. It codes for CASSFGGTDTQYF. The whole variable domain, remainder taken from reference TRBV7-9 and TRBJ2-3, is DTGVSQNPRHKITKRGQNVTFRCDPISEHNRLYWYRQTLGQGPEFLTYFQNEAQLEKSRLLSDRFSAERPKGSFSTLEIQRTEQGDSAMYLCASSFGGTDTQYFGPGTRLTVL.

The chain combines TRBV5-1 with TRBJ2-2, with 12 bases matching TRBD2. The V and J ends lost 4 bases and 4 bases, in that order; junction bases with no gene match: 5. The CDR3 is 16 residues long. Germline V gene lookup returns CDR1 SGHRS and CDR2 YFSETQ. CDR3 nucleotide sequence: TGCGCCAGCAGCCCTCGGACTAGCGGGACCACCGGGGAGCTGTTTTTT. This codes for CASSPRTSGTTGELFF.

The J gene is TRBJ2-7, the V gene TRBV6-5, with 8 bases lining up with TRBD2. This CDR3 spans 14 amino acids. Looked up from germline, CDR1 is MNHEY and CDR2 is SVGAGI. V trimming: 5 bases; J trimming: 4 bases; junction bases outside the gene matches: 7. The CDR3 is CASSPPGGRYEQYF. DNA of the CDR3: TGTGCCAGCAGTCCCCCCGGCGGGAGGTACGAGCAGTACTTC.